The text below deals with one TCR beta chain. Its matching antigen is unknown. CDR3 length: 16 amino acids. Trimming took 0 bases from V and 5 from J, leaving 17 bases between them. CDR1 and CDR2 from the germline V gene are SGDLS and YYNGEE. This entry comes from a study of T-cell reconstitution after alpha-beta-depleted transplantation in children. Notes on the study in general: Diversity of TCRbeta at day 60 was high in some patients, arising from surviving recipient T cells and thymic progenitors. Most T-cell counts and diversity one year after the transplant came from T cells that were newly produced. At around two months after transplant, the alpha-beta T cells were reportedly derived from several hundred expanded clones that came from non-depleted graft cells.

Construction of the TCRbeta library involved unique molecular identifiers. In TCRdb, the PCR reads were re-called with MiXCR into one record per CDR3 protein. The table records approximately 980,000 distinct CDR3 sequences, 25% to 30% of them present only once. This chain joins TRBV9 and TRBJ2-5; D may be TRBD1 (6 bases). This clonotype was sampled from a boy in the first two years of life who had a stem cell transplant for SCID, so the T cells may come from the graft donor. The specimen was PBMCs, mostly from graft donor cells, collected 360 days after TCRalphabeta/CD19-depleted stem cell transplant. Written as DNA, the CDR3 is TGTGCCAGCAGCGTAGTGTCCCTAGGGGGAAGGGAGACCCAGTACTTC. This translates into CASSVVSLGGRETQYF.